This T cell receptor (beta chain) was captured by sequencing in a study of blood T cell repertoires in COVID-19. The assay was immunoSEQ multiplex PCR, and TCRdb's table has in-frame clones only and misses some. The data contain more than 70,000 clones, about 88% of them seen just once; the ten biggest clones take up approximately 9.1%. Germline V gives CDR1 SGHTA, CDR2 FQGNSA. The CDR3 length is 15 residues. V lost 2 bases to trimming and J lost 6 bases; unmatched junction nucleotides: 8. The specimen was peripheral blood. The receptor's source is a human donor in a cohort sampled during active COVID-19. The chain carries TRBV7-2 and TRBJ2-7, with 9 bases fitting TRBD1. This CDR3 reads CASSLNRGPGGEQYF. In DNA form, the CDR3 reads TGTGCCAGCAGCTTAAACAGGGGGCCCGGGGGCGAGCAGTACTTC.